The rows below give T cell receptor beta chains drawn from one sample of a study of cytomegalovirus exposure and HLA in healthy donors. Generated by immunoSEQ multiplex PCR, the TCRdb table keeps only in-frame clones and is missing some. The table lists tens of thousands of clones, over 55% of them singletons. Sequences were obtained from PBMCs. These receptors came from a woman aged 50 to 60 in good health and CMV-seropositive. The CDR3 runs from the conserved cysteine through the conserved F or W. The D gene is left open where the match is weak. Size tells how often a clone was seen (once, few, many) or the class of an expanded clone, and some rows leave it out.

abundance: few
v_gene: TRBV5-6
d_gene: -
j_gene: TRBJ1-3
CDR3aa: CASSLAGGNTIYF
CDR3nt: TGTGCCAGCAGCTTGGCTGGGGGGAACACCATATATTTT

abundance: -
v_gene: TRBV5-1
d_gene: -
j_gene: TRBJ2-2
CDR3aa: CASSSGTPNTGELFF
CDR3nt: TGCGCCAGCAGTTCCGGGACACCAAACACCGGGGAGCTGTTTTTT

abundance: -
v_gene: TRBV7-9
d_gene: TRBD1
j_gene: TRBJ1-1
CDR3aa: CASSPRTGANTEAFF
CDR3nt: TGTGCCAGCAGCCCCCGGACAGGAGCGAACACTGAAGCTTTCTTT

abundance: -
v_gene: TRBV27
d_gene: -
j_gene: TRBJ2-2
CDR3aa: CASSNINRVGVAGELFF
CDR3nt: TGTGCCAGCAGCAACATTAACAGGGTCGGTGTGGCCGGGGAGCTGTTTTTT

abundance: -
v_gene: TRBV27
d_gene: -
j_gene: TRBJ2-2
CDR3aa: CASSLSPGHTGELFF
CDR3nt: TGTGCCAGCAGTTTATCCCCGGGTCACACCGGGGAGCTGTTTTTT

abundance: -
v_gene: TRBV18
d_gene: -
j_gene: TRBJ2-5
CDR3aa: CASSPSGVNQETQYF
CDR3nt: TGTGCCAGCTCACCGTCAGGGGTTAACCAAGAGACCCAGTACTTC

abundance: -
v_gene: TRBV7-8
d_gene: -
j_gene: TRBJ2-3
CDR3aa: CASSQSLSTDTQYF
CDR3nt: TGTGCCAGCAGTCAGTCCCTCAGTACAGATACGCAGTATTTT

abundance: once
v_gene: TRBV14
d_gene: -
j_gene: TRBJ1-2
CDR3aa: CASSQVYRGTEGYTF
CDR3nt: TGTGCCAGCAGCCAAGTATATCGGGGAACGGAGGGCTACACCTTC

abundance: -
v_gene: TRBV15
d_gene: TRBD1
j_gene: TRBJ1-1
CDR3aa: CATSRDLTGENFF
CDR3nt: TGTGCCACCAGCAGAGATCTAACAGGGGAAAATTTCTTT

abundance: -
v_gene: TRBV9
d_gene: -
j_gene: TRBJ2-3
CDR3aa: CASSVGSYVDTQYF
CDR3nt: TGTGCCAGCAGCGTAGGTTCTTATGTAGATACGCAGTATTTT

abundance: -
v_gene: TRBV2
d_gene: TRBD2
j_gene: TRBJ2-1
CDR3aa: CASSEILAGKSQFF
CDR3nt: TGTGCCAGCAGTGAAATTCTAGCGGGAAAGTCGCAGTTCTTC

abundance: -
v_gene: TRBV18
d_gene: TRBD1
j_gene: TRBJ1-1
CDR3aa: CASSPDRSNTEAFF
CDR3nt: TGTGCCAGCTCACCGGACAGGTCGAACACTGAAGCTTTCTTT

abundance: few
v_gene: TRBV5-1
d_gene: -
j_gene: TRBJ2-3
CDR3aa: CASSWGDGTDTQYF
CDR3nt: TGCGCCAGCAGCTGGGGGGATGGCACAGATACGCAGTATTTT

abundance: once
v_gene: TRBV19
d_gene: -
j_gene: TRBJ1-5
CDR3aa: CASKGYGNQPQHF
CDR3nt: TGTGCCAGTAAGGGGTACGGGAATCAGCCCCAGCATTTT

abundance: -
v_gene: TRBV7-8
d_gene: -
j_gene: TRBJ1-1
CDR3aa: CASTLDGHTVNTEAFF
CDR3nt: TGTGCCAGCACCTTAGATGGTCACACAGTGAACACTGAAGCTTTCTTT

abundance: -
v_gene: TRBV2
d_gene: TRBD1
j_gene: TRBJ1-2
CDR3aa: CASSEGTGVPYGYTF
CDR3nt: TGTGCCAGCAGTGAAGGGACAGGAGTCCCCTATGGCTACACCTTC

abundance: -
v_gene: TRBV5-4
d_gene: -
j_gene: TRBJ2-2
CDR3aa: CASSSGETGELFF
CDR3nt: TGTGCCAGCAGTTCGGGGGAGACCGGGGAGCTGTTTTTT

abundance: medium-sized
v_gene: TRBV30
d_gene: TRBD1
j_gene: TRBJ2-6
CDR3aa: CAWAGGSGANVLTF
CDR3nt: TGTGCCTGGGCAGGGGGCTCTGGGGCCAACGTCCTGACTTTC

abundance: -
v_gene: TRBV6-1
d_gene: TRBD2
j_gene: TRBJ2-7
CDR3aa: CASSETSGGSYEQYF
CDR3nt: TGTGCCAGCAGTGAAACTAGCGGGGGATCCTACGAGCAGTACTTC

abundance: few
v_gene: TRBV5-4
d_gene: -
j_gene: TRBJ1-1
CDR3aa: CASSLATGSTTEAFF
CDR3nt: TGTGCCAGCAGCTTGGCCACAGGGAGTACCACTGAAGCTTTCTTT

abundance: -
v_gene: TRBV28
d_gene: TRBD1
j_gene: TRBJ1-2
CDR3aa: CASGIQGNNYGYTF
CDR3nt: TGTGCCAGCGGAATACAGGGGAATAACTATGGCTACACCTTC

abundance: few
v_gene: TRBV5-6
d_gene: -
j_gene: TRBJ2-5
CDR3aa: CASSFGRGETQYF
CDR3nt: TGTGCCAGCAGCTTCGGTAGGGGAGAGACCCAGTACTTC

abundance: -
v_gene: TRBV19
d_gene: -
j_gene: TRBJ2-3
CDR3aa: CASSIVAGDTQYF
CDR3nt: TGTGCCAGTAGTATCGTCGCGGGTGATACGCAGTATTTT

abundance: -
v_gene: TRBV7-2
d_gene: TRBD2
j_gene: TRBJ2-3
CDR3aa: CASSIAGGQYF
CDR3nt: TGTGCCAGCAGCATAGCGGGGGGGCAGTATTTT

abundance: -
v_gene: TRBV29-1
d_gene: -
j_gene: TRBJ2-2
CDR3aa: CSVTRLGGVSGELFF
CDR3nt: TGCAGCGTTACCCGTCTTGGCGGGGTTAGCGGGGAGCTGTTTTTT

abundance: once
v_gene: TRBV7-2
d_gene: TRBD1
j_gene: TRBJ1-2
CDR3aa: CASSSQGQGGGYGYTF
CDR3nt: TGTGCCAGCAGCTCCCAGGGACAGGGCGGAGGCTATGGCTACACCTTC

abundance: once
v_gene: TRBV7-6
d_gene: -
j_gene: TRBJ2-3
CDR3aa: CASSLLGADTQYF
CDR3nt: TGTGCCAGCAGCTTACTAGGGGCAGATACGCAGTATTTT

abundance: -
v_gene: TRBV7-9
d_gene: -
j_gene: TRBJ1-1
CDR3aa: CASSTGGATEAFF
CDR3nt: TGTGCCAGCAGCACCGGGGGGGCCACTGAAGCTTTCTTT

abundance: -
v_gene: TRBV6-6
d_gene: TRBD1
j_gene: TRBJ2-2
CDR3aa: CASTTDRGNTGELFF
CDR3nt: TGTGCCAGCACCACAGACAGGGGGAACACCGGGGAGCTGTTTTTT

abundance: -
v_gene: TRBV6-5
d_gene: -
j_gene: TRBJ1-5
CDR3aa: CASSLREGDQPQHF
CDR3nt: TGTGCCAGCAGTCTAAGGGAGGGTGATCAGCCCCAGCATTTT

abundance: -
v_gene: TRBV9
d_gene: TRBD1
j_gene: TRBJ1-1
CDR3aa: CASSVDRGGMNTEAFF
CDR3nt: TGTGCCAGCAGCGTAGACAGGGGGGGTATGAACACTGAAGCTTTCTTT

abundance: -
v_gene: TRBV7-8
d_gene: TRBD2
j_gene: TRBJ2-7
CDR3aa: CASSLERGGPYEQYF
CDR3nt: TGTGCCAGCAGCTTAGAACGGGGGGGCCCCTACGAGCAGTACTTC

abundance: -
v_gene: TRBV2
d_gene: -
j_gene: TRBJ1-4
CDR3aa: CASSEQGRREKLFF
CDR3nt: TGTGCCAGCAGCGAGCAGGGCAGACGTGAAAAACTGTTTTTT

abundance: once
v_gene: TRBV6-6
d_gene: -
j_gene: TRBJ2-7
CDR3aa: CASSGDTGWYEQYF
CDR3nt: TGTGCCAGCAGTGGCGACACGGGGTGGTACGAGCAGTACTTC

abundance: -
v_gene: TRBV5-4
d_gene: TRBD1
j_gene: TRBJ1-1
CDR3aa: CASSSARTGTNTEAFF
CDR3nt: TGTGCCAGCAGCTCCGCAAGGACAGGCACGAACACTGAAGCTTTCTTT

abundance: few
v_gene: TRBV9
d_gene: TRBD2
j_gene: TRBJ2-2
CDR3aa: CASSPRAGGDTGELFF
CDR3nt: TGTGCCAGCAGCCCGAGGGCGGGGGGGGACACCGGGGAGCTGTTTTTT

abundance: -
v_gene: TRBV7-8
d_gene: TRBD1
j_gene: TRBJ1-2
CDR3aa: CASSGRQGNYGYTF
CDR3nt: TGTGCCAGCAGCGGCCGACAGGGGAACTATGGCTACACCTTC

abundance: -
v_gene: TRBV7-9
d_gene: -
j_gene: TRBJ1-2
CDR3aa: CASSLSSQGYGYTF
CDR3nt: TGTGCCAGCAGCTTAAGTTCACAGGGCTATGGCTACACCTTC

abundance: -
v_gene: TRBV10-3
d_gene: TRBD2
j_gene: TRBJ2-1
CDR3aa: CAISETGGGTYNEQFF
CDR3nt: TGTGCCATCAGTGAGACTGGCGGGGGAACCTACAATGAGCAGTTCTTC

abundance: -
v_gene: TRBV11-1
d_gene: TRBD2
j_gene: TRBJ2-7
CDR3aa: CASSSGGGSYEQYF
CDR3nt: TGTGCCAGCAGCTCCGGCGGGGGATCCTACGAGCAGTACTTC

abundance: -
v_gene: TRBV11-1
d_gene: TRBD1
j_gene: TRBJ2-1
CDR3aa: CASSRAAGQGGKEQFF
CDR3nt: TGTGCCAGCAGCCGAGCCGCGGGACAGGGGGGCAAAGAGCAGTTCTTC

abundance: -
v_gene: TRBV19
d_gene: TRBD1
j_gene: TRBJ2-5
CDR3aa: CASSMTGEGETQYF
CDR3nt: TGTGCCAGTAGTATGACAGGGGAAGGAGAGACCCAGTACTTC